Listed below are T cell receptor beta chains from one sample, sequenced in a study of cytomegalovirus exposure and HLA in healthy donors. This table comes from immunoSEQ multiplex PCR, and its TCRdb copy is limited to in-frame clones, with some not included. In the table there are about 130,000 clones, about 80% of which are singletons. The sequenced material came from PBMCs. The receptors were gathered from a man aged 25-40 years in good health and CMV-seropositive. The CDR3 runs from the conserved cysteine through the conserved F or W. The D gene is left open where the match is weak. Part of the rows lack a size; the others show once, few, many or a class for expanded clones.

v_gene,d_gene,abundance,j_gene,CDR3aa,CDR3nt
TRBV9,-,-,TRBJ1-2,CASSVQEEYGYTF,TGTGCCAGCAGCGTCCAGGAAGAGTATGGCTACACCTTC
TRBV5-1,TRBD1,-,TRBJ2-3,CASSSDRVGDTQYF,TGCGCCAGCAGCTCAGACAGGGTTGGAGATACGCAGTATTTT
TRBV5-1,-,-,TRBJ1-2,CASSLATDYGYTF,TGCGCCAGCAGCTTGGCTACCGACTATGGCTACACCTTC
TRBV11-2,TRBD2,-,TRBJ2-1,CASSPSGRNEQFF,TGTGCCAGCAGCCCGAGCGGGAGAAATGAGCAGTTCTTC
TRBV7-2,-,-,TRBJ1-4,CASSLAGPGNGEKLFF,TGTGCCAGCAGCTTAGCTGGTCCAGGGAATGGAGAAAAACTGTTTTTT
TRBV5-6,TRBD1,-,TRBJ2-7,CASSVGYRGLGEQYF,TGTGCCAGCAGCGTCGGGTACAGGGGGTTGGGGGAGCAGTACTTC
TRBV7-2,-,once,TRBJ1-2,CASSGGTGGYTF,TGTGCCAGTTCTGGAGGGACGGGCGGCTACACCTTC
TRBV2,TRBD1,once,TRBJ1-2,CASIDGDRTRYGYTF,TGTGCCAGCATAGACGGGGACAGAACGAGGTATGGCTACACCTTC
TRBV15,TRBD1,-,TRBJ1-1,CATSRKQGMNTEAFF,TGTGCCACCAGCAGAAAACAGGGGATGAACACTGAAGCTTTCTTT
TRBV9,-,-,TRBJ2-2,CASSVDGGTGELFF,TGTGCCAGCAGCGTAGACGGGGGCACCGGGGAGCTGTTTTTT
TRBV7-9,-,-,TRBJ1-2,CASRAGGIANYGYTF,TGTGCCAGCAGGGCTGGGGGCATCGCTAACTATGGCTACACCTTC
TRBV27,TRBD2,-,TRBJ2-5,CASSPSGGLETQYF,TGTGCCAGCAGTCCCTCGGGGGGGCTGGAGACCCAGTACTTC
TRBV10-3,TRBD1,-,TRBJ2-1,CAISYRGHIYNEQFF,TGTGCCATCAGTTACAGGGGGCACATATACAATGAGCAGTTCTTC
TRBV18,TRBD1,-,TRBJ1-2,CASSPNLSGTGDGYTF,TGTGCCAGCTCACCCAACCTTTCCGGGACAGGTGATGGCTACACCTTC
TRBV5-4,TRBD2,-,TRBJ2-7,CASTSYSGRMAEQYF,TGTGCCAGCACCTCCTATAGCGGGAGGATGGCCGAGCAGTACTTC
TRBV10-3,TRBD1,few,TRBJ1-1,CAISETGQVAEAFF,TGTGCCATCAGTGAGACCGGACAGGTAGCTGAAGCTTTCTTT
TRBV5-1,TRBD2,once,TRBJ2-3,CASSSLAGEDTQYF,TGCGCCAGCAGCTCGCTAGCGGGAGAAGATACGCAGTATTTT
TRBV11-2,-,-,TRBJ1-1,CASSLGSSTEAFF,TGTGCCAGCAGCTTAGGATCTAGTACTGAAGCTTTCTTT
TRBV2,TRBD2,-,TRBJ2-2,CASSAYTSGNTGELFF,TGTGCCAGCAGTGCATACACTAGCGGGAACACCGGGGAGCTGTTTTTT
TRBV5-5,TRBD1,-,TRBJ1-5,CASSADRGVNQPQHF,TGTGCCAGCAGCGCGGACAGGGGCGTCAATCAGCCCCAGCATTTT
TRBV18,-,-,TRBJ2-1,CASSPLAASYNEQFF,TGTGCCAGCTCACCTTTAGCGGCCTCCTACAATGAGCAGTTCTTC
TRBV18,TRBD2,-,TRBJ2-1,CASSPLAGDYNEQFF,TGTGCCAGCTCACCCCTAGCGGGAGACTACAATGAGCAGTTCTTC
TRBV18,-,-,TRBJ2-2,CASSPSDTGELFF,TGTGCCAGCTCCCCGAGCGACACCGGGGAGCTGTTTTTT
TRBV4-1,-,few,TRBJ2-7,CASSHEGWALEQYF,TGCGCCAGCAGCCACGAAGGATGGGCGCTCGAGCAGTACTTC
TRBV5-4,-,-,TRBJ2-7,CASSISGTSYEQYF,TGTGCCAGCAGCATCAGCGGAACCTCCTACGAGCAGTACTTC
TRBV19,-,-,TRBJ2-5,CASSMGGTSLGETQYF,TGTGCCAGTAGTATGGGGGGGACATCGCTCGGAGAGACCCAGTACTTC
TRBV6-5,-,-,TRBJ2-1,CASRYRLDNEQFF,TGTGCCAGCAGGTATCGACTGGACAATGAGCAGTTCTTC
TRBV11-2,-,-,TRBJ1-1,CASSLTYQNTEAFF,TGTGCCAGCAGTCTGACATACCAGAACACTGAAGCTTTCTTT
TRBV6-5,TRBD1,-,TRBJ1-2,CASSTGQIYGYTF,TGTGCCAGCAGTACGGGACAGATCTATGGCTACACCTTC
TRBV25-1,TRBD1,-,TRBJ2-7,CASRGTGTYEQYF,TGTGCCAGCAGGGGGACAGGCACCTACGAGCAGTACTTC
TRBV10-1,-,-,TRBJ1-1,CASSAIQGETEAFF,TGCGCCAGCAGTGCTATACAGGGAGAAACTGAAGCTTTCTTT
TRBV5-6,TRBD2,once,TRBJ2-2,CASSFFLASGRADTGELFF,TGTGCCAGCAGCTTCTTTCTTGCTAGCGGGAGGGCCGACACCGGGGAGCTGTTTTTT
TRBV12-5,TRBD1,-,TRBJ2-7,CASGLGTGGGNEQYF,TGTGCTAGTGGTTTGGGGACAGGGGGCGGGAACGAGCAGTACTTC
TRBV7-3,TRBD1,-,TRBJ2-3,CASSPQTGQDTQYF,TGTGCCAGCAGCCCCCAGACAGGGCAAGATACGCAGTATTTT
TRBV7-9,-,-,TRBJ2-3,CASSLVAVDTQYF,TGTGCCAGCAGCTTAGTGGCAGTAGATACGCAGTATTTT
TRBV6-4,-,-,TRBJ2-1,CASSPQGGDEQFF,TGTGCCAGCAGTCCTCAGGGGGGCGATGAGCAGTTCTTC
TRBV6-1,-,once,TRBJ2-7,CASSERGGYEQYF,TGTGCCAGCAGTGAACGAGGCGGGTACGAGCAGTACTTC
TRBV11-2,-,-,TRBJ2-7,CASSLDTLTYEQYF,TGTGCCAGCAGCTTAGATACCCTAACCTACGAGCAGTACTTC
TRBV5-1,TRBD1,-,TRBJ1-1,CASSSNRGGLGTEAFF,TGCGCCAGCAGCTCAAACAGGGGTGGCCTTGGCACTGAAGCTTTCTTT